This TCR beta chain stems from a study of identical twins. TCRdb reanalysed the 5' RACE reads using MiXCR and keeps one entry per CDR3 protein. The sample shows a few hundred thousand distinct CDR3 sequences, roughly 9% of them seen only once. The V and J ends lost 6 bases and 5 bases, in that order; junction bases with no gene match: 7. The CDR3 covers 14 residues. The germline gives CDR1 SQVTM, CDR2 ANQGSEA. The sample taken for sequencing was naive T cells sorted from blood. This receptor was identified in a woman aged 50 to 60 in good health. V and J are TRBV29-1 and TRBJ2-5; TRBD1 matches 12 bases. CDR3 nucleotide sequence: TGCAGCGTGGCCGGGACAGGGGGCTTGGAGACCCAGTACTTC. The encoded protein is CSVAGTGGLETQYF.